This note documents a single TCR beta chain sequence. Original processing methods: Estimates of nucleated cell counts were drawn from the amplification of reference gene primers. The repertoire was sequenced with immunoSEQ multiplex PCR; TCRdb's copy has only in-frame clones and lacks some. V, J and clone size derive from that table, while D and trimming were established from the DNA sequence. Seen here are just under 90,000 clones, about two thirds observed once, and the top ten hold about an eighth. The germline V gene encodes CDR1 MNHEY and CDR2 SVGAGI. The CDR3 extends over 13 amino acids. V was clipped by 5 bases and J by 6 bases, with 13 bases between them. The data belong to a study of blood T cell repertoires in COVID-19. Overall study: Samples representing acute and convalescent COVID-19 were sourced from the United States, Italy and Spain. T cells, B-cell-depleted T cells, or PBMCs supplied cDNA or gDNA.

The gene calls are TRBV6-5 and TRBJ1-2; D might be TRBD1 (5 bases). The clonotype originates from a woman older than 75 with acute or convalescent COVID-19. The sequenced sample consisted of peripheral blood. The CDR3 sequence is CASSPDSDHGYTF. As DNA, the CDR3 is TGTGCCAGCAGTCCCGACAGCGATCATGGCTACACCTTC.